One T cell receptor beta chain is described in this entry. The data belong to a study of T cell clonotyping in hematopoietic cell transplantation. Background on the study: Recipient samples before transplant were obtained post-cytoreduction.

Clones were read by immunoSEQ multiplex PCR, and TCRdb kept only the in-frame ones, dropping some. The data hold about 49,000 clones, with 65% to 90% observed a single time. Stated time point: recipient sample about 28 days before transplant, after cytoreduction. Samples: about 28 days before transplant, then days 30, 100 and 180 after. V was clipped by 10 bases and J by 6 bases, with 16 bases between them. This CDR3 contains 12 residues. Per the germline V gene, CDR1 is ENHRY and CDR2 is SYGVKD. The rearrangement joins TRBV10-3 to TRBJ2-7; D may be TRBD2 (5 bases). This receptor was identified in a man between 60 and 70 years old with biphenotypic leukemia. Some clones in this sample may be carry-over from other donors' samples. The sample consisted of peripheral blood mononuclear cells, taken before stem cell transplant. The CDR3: CATGKEAREQYF. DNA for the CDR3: TGTGCCACGGGGAAAGAAGCTCGCGAGCAGTACTTC.